These T cell receptor beta chains were read from a single sample in a study of OX40 agonist ivuxolimab in advanced cancers. The data were produced by immunoSEQ multiplex PCR, yet TCRdb's version contains in-frame clones alone and is incomplete. The data show some 46,000 clones, with about 80% seen just once and around 4% held by the top ten. The source material was CD4+ or CD8+ T cells sorted from blood, sampled in a trial of the OX40 agonist ivuxolimab. These receptors were taken from an adult with an advanced solid tumor such as melanoma, head and neck, liver or kidney cancer. Both conserved end residues are part of each CDR3.

V	J	length	CDR3
TRBV7-8	TRBJ2-7	14	CASIGRDGSYEQYF
TRBV5-1	TRBJ2-1	14	CASSLEGLAGEQFF
TRBV5-4	TRBJ2-1	15	CASSLASSSYNEQFF
TRBV27	TRBJ2-2	15	CASSPRGGYTGELFF
TRBV4-2	TRBJ2-1	14	CASSLRTPLDEQFF
TRBV11-2	TRBJ1-1	14	CASSPGQGEDEAFF
TRBV5-3	TRBJ2-2	13	CARSLWRSGELFF
TRBV11-2	TRBJ1-1	15	CASSLAGGAPSEAFF
TRBV4-3	TRBJ1-3	16	CASSQEMGQGRNTIYF
TRBV10-2	TRBJ2-1	15	CASSAARGAYNEQFF
TRBV5-1	TRBJ2-5	16	CASSLIAGGPQETQYF
TRBV7-9	TRBJ2-7	12	CASSREAYEQYF
TRBV4-1	TRBJ1-1	15	CASSQAPTRNTEAFF
TRBV5-1	TRBJ2-5	15	CASRPGTGAQETQYF